One and the same sample provided the 12 T cell receptor beta chains below, sequenced in a study of OX40 agonist ivuxolimab in advanced cancers. Assay used: immunoSEQ multiplex PCR; TCRdb lists only in-frame clones, some missing. The profile shows around 64,000 clones, 92% of them singletons. The source material was CD4+ or CD8+ T cells sorted from blood, sampled in a trial of the OX40 agonist ivuxolimab. The origin of the receptors is an adult with an advanced solid tumor such as melanoma, head and neck, liver or kidney cancer.

The genes are TRBV5-6 and TRBJ1-2; the D gene is possibly TRBD1 (5 bases). This CDR3 spans 11 amino acids. Trimming removed 4 bases at V and 6 bases at J, with 7 bases between. Germline V gene lookup returns CDR1 SGHDT and CDR2 YYEEEE. CDR3 protein: CASSRGDGYTF. DNA of the CDR3: TGTGCCAGCAGCCGAGGGGATGGCTACACCTTC.

V usage is TRBV14 and J usage is TRBJ2-7; no firm D call. The CDR3 totals 12 residues. The V gene lost 4 bases and the J gene lost 2 bases, with 6 bases spanning the gap. CDR1 is SGHDN and CDR2 is FVKESK in the germline V gene. The CDR3 reads CASSPRPYEQYF. In DNA, the CDR3 is TGTGCCAGCAGCCCGCGCCCCTACGAGCAGTACTTC.

This sequence joins TRBV27 and TRBJ1-4, with a tentative D call TRBD1 (6 bases). In germline, CDR1 is MNHEY, CDR2 SMNVEV (reference sequence). The CDR3 extends over 13 amino acids. Trimming took 6 bases from V and 8 from J, leaving 13 bases between them. CDR3 sequence reads: CASSNLDREKLFF. CDR3 coding DNA: TGTGCCAGCAGCAACCTCGACAGGGAAAAACTGTTTTTT.

This clone was seen only once. The chain couples TRBV7-8 to TRBJ1-6; D gene unclear. The V gene's germline CDR1 is SGHVS and CDR2 FQNEAQ. This CDR3 spans 16 amino acids. V lost 5 bases to trimming and J lost 5 bases, with 16 bases between them. CDR3 in DNA: TGTGCCAGCAGCCCCCTGTATGGCTCAAATAATTCACCCCTCCACTTT. The encoded protein is CASSPLYGSNNSPLHF. The whole variable domain, filled in from reference TRBV7-8 and TRBJ1-6, reads GAGVSQSPRYKVAKRGQDVALRCDPISGHVSLFWYQQALGQGPEFLTYFQNEAQLDKSGLPSDRFFAERPEGSVSTLKIQRTQQEDSAVYLCASSPLYGSNNSPLHFGNGTRLTVT.

The chain employs TRBV5-1 and TRBJ2-3; 14 positions agree with TRBD2. The CDR3 covers 15 residues. V trimming: 4 bases; J trimming: 6 bases; junction bases outside the gene matches: 4. Germline V gene data show CDR1 as SGHRS and CDR2 as YFSETQ. CDR3 sequence reads: CASSGGLAGEDTQYF. CDR3 coding DNA: TGCGCCAGCAGCGGGGGACTAGCGGGGGAGGATACGCAGTATTTT.

The chain has TRBV30 and TRBJ2-7; D gene uncertain. Trimming pared 3 bases from V and 6 bases from J, leaving 12 bases between. The CDR3 spans 12 residues. CDR1 and CDR2 from the germline V gene are GTSNPN and SVGIG (reference sequence). The chain's CDR3 is CAWSPVAGEQYF. The DNA of the CDR3 is TGTGCCTGGAGCCCGGTGGCCGGCGAGCAGTACTTC.

The rearrangement joins TRBV4-3 to TRBJ1-1; TRBD1 is a possible D gene (5 bases). This CDR3 is built from 15 residues. Germline V gene lookup returns CDR1 LGHNA and CDR2 YSLEER. V lost 7 bases and J lost 1, with 16 bases in between. DNA of the CDR3: TGCGCCAGCAACCCCGGGGCACATTCGAACACTGAAGCTTTCTTT. This translates into CASNPGAHSNTEAFF.

The V call is TRBV10-2, the J call TRBJ2-7, with D perhaps matching TRBD1 (6 bases). V was shortened by 8 bases and J by 3 bases, with 14 bases between the two germline ends. Germline CDR1 WSHSY, CDR2 SAAADI. The length of the CDR3 is 13 residues. CDR3 sequence: CASGQWRNYEQYF. In DNA form, the CDR3 reads TGCGCCAGCGGACAGTGGAGGAACTACGAGCAGTACTTC.

The J gene is TRBJ2-1, the V gene TRBV4-1; TRBD2 is a possible D gene (5 bases). V dropped 4 bases and J dropped 8 bases, with 21 bases sitting between them. Germline V gene sequence: CDR1 MGHRA, CDR2 YSYEKL. The CDR3 totals 16 residues. The CDR3 spells CASSLRARASADEQFF. For the CDR3, the DNA is TGCGCCAGCAGCCTTCGAGCAAGGGCTTCAGCGGATGAGCAGTTCTTC.

Only one count was recorded for this clone. The CDR3 protein is CASSIPPGTGSHEQYF. The CDR3, as DNA: TGTGCCAGTAGTATTCCGCCCGGGACAGGGAGCCACGAGCAGTACTTC. The V and J genes are TRBV19 and TRBJ2-7; 9 bases fit TRBD1. Germline V CDR1 and CDR2: LNHDA, SQIVND (reference sequence). The CDR3 runs to 16 residues. V gave up 3 bases and J gave up 5 bases; unmatched junction bases: 11.

This clone was detected only a few times. This chain connects TRBV2 to TRBJ1-1; the D is unclear. The CDR3 sequence is 13 residues long. V was cut by 4 bases and J by 6 bases, with 12 bases left in between. CDR1 and CDR2 from the germline V gene are SNHLY and FYNNEI. The CDR3 here is CASSGSPQAEAFF. For the CDR3, the DNA is TGTGCCAGCAGTGGCAGTCCCCAGGCTGAAGCTTTCTTT. Full variable domain (remainder filled in from reference TRBV2 and TRBJ1-1): EPEVTQTPSHQVTQMGQEVILRCVPISNHLYFYWYRQILGQKVEFLVSFYNNEISEKSEIFDDQFSVERPDGSNFTLKIRSTKLEDSAMYFCASSGSPQAEAFFGQGTRLTVV.

This chain uses TRBV5-6 with TRBJ2-7; 10 positions match TRBD1. Germline V gene lookup returns CDR1 SGHDT and CDR2 YYEEEE. Trimming at V came to 2 bases and at J to 0 bases, leaving 11 bases not matched to a gene. The CDR3 has 18 residues. As DNA, the CDR3 is TGTGCCAGCAGCTTACCGGGACAGGGGCGAAGGAGCTCCTACGAGCAGTACTTC. This translates into CASSLPGQGRRSSYEQYF.